This TCR beta chain was found in a study of cytomegalovirus exposure and HLA in healthy donors. Between the trimmed V and J ends, which lost 3 bases and 3 bases, there was a span of 18 bases. The CDR3 has 16 amino acids. The germline CDR1 and CDR2 sequences are MNHEY and SMNVEV (reference sequence). Assay used: immunoSEQ multiplex PCR; TCRdb lists only in-frame clones, some missing. The sample contains about 170,000 clones, around 88% of which appear only once. Regarding the study as a whole: Researchers catalogued approximately 170 TCR beta chains as cytomegalovirus-associated.

Turning to this clone: Its antigen is currently unknown.

The sequenced sample was PBMCs. The sequence was collected from a woman aged 18 to 35 in good health and CMV-seronegative. The V call is TRBV27, the J call TRBJ2-7; D may be TRBD2 (5 bases). The CDR3 region is CASSFYSRAEFYEQYF. For the CDR3, the DNA is TGTGCCAGCAGTTTTTATTCGAGGGCAGAGTTCTACGAGCAGTACTTC.